The 25 T cell receptor beta chains listed next were all sequenced from one sample in a study of T-cell memory formation after mild COVID-19 (dated by TCRdb to about 2021). The library was produced with 5' RACE. The instrument given in TCRdb is Illumina NovaSeq 6000. TCRdb reran the public reads through fastp at Q25 and MiXCR, keeping productive beta chains. Every entry covers one CDR3 protein and lists the most common genes and DNA from its rows. Here the sample has approximately 50,000 distinct CDR3 sequences; roughly 12% occur a single time. The leading ten clones occupy about 25% of the sample. Sequenced sample: PBMCs or a T cell subset sorted from them (not recorded which). All receptors come from a man aged 18 to 29 who had mild COVID-19 (a few samples of this study predate the infection). The sample titles of this study are shuffled in the database, so cell type and time point are left out; the donor was told from shared clones.

The V call is TRBV6-5, the J call TRBJ1-1, with D maybe TRBD1 (5 bases). V lost 3 bases, J lost 7 bases, and 15 bases lay in between. The CDR3 has 14 residues. The germline V gene has CDR1 MNHEY and CDR2 SVGAGI. The CDR3 bases are TGTGCCAGCAGTTATGAGGGGCGACTCATTGAAGCTTTCTTT. Translated, it gives CASSYEGRLIEAFF.

This clonotype was seen more than once but under ten times. The chain couples TRBV7-9 to TRBJ2-6; TRBD1 matches at 9 bases. The germline V gene has CDR1 SEHNR and CDR2 FQNEAQ (reference sequence). J was trimmed by 2 bases and V by 4 bases; bases with no gene match: 6. The CDR3 contains 17 residues. CDR3 amino acids: CASSSGQGLAGANVLTF. CDR3 coding DNA: TGTGCCAGCAGCTCGGGACAGGGTCTCGCTGGGGCCAACGTCCTGACTTTC.

The genes are TRBV13 and TRBJ1-1, with 11 nucleotides matching TRBD1. The junction had 14 bases not matched to a gene; V was cut back by 5 bases and J by 3 bases. The CDR3 is made up of 18 amino acids. Germline-derived CDR1 and CDR2 are PRHDT and FYEKMQ (reference sequence). CDR3 protein: CASSAAWTGGERDTEAFF. The CDR3 coding sequence is TGTGCCAGCAGCGCAGCCTGGACAGGGGGCGAGAGAGACACTGAAGCTTTCTTT.

The rearrangement joins TRBV12-3 or TRBV12-4 to TRBJ2-5; no clear D. V was pared by 3 bases and J by 3 bases, with 5 bases between. The CDR3 contains 12 residues. The CDR3 DNA sequence: TGTGCCAGCAGTTTTCTGGAAGAGACCCAGTACTTC. Protein: CASSFLEETQYF.

This clonotype was counted only a few times. The chain uses TRBV29-1 and TRBJ2-2, with D possibly being TRBD2 (6 bases). The V and J ends lost 3 bases and 4 bases respectively, with 15 bases between them. CDR3 length equals 15 residues. Per the germline V gene, CDR1 is SQVTM and CDR2 is ANQGSEA. CDR3 protein: CSVDGARGSTGELFF. The CDR3 DNA reads as TGCAGCGTTGATGGGGCTCGGGGGAGCACCGGGGAGCTGTTTTTT.

The CDR3 here is CASSYRRGGETQYF. CDR3 sequence (DNA): TGTGCCAGCAGCTATCGACGGGGCGGAGAGACCCAGTACTTC. The chain is built from TRBV7-2 and TRBJ2-5; tentatively, D is TRBD1 or TRBD2 (5 bases each). This CDR3 contains 14 residues. The germline CDR1 and CDR2 sequences are SGHTA and FQGNSA. The ends were cut back, 4 bases at V and 4 bases at J, with 13 bases in the middle.

The chain employs TRBV28 and TRBJ2-1; D may be TRBD2 (6 bases). Trimming left V 9 bases short and J 8 bases short, with 26 bases between. CDR1 and CDR2 from the germline V gene are MDHEN and SYDVKM. The CDR3 runs 16 residues. The CDR3 here is CASGRRPGERWDEQFF. In nucleotides, the CDR3 is TGTGCCAGTGGGAGGCGGCCCGGGGAGAGGTGGGATGAGCAGTTCTTC.

This clonotype has only a few counts. The CDR3 is CASSLYPQDTGELFF. DNA of the CDR3: TGTGCCAGCAGTTTATATCCCCAGGACACCGGGGAGCTGTTTTTT. This rearrangement joins TRBV28 to TRBJ2-2; no clear D gene. V lost 1 base, J lost 3 bases, and 9 bases lay in between. Germline lookup yields CDR1 MDHEN and CDR2 SYDVKM. This CDR3 is 15 amino acids long.

The chain employs TRBV20-1 and TRBJ1-3; no firm D call. Germline assignment: CDR1 DFQATT and CDR2 SNEGSKA (reference sequence). The CDR3 runs to 13 residues. V lost 2 bases, J lost 7 bases, and 12 bases lay in between. The CDR3 nucleotides are TGCAGTGCTAGAAAGTCAGAGGAGAACACCATATATTTT. It specifies CSARKSEENTIYF.

This clonotype was observed a handful of times. CDR3: CASSHQGTHEQYV. CDR3 bases: TGTGCCAGCAGTCATCAGGGTACCCACGAGCAGTACGTC. The rearrangement links TRBV6-2 or TRBV6-3 to TRBJ2-7; maybe TRBD1 (5 bases). The CDR3 totals 13 residues. V lost 5 bases to trimming and J lost 5 bases, with 13 bases between them. Germline values: CDR1 MNHEY, CDR2 SVGEGT.

This clonotype has only a few counts. The chain carries TRBV6-2 or TRBV6-3 and TRBJ2-5; D not resolved. Germline V gene sequence: CDR1 MNHEY, CDR2 SVGEGT. Trimming took off 6 bases at V and 2 bases at J, with 13 bases between the two ends. The CDR3 totals 14 residues. The CDR3 here is CASRNGGTQETQYF. In DNA, the CDR3 is TGTGCCAGCAGAAACGGCGGAACACAAGAGACCCAGTACTTC.

This clonotype was seen only a few times. The V and J genes are TRBV20-1 and TRBJ2-1; 9 bases align to TRBD2. Looked up from germline, CDR1 is DFQATT and CDR2 is SNEGSKA (reference sequence). V gave up 0 bases and J gave up 2 bases; unmatched junction bases: 5. This CDR3 is built from 16 residues. The CDR3 sequence is CSARDSQRGAYNEQFF. As DNA, the CDR3 is TGCAGTGCTAGAGACTCCCAGCGGGGGGCCTACAATGAGCAGTTCTTC.

This clonotype was seen a few times. V is TRBV18 and J is TRBJ2-3; D not resolved. CDR3 length equals 15 residues. Germline CDR1 KGHSH, CDR2 LQKENI. Trimming left V 6 bases short and J 0 bases short, with 13 bases between. Written as DNA, the CDR3 is TGTGCCAGCTCGTTCTCAGTTATTAGCACAGATACGCAGTATTTT. It yields the protein CASSFSVISTDTQYF.

The chain carries TRBV15 and TRBJ1-2, with TRBD1 identical over 7 bases. V was clipped by 1 base and J by 5 bases; unmatched bases: 4. The CDR3 has 14 residues. The germline gives CDR1 LNHNV, CDR2 YYDKDF (reference sequence). CDR3 nucleotide sequence: TGTGCCACCAGCAGAGTCGCACAGGGGTATGGCTACACCTTC. As protein: CATSRVAQGYGYTF.

This clonotype was observed a few times. The chain employs TRBV5-6 and TRBJ2-6; D is possibly TRBD1 or TRBD2 (5 bases each). Germline V lookup: CDR1 SGHDT, CDR2 YYEEEE. This CDR3 region has 14 residues. V gave up 6 bases and J gave up 0 bases, with 7 bases separating them. CDR3: CASIGASGANVLTF. The CDR3 region has the DNA TGTGCCAGCATCGGGGCCTCTGGGGCCAACGTCCTGACTTTC.

This clonotype was seen only a few times. The V call is TRBV28, the J call TRBJ2-3, with D tentatively TRBD1 or TRBD2 (5 bases each). The CDR3 is 14 amino acids. The germline V gene has CDR1 MDHEN and CDR2 SYDVKM. V was pared by 4 bases and J by 2 bases, with 10 bases between. The CDR3: CASSSPGHTDTQYF. DNA for the CDR3: TGTGCCAGCAGTTCCCCGGGGCACACAGATACGCAGTATTTT.

The J gene is TRBJ1-1, the V gene TRBV7-8; D remains unclear. Per germline, CDR1 SGHVS and CDR2 FQNEAQ. The V end was cut by 5 bases, the J end by 8 bases, with 9 bases between. This CDR3 is 11 amino acids long. CDR3 sequence reads: CASSPGLEAFF. The DNA for the CDR3 is TGTGCCAGCAGCCCGGGCTTGGAAGCTTTCTTT.

The chain carries TRBV19 and TRBJ2-1; no clear D gene. The ends were cut back, 4 bases at V and 5 bases at J, with 15 bases in the middle. The length of the CDR3 is 15 residues. Per germline, CDR1 LNHDA and CDR2 SQIVND (reference sequence). CDR3 residues: CASSTGPGYDNEQFF. CDR3 sequence (DNA): TGTGCCAGTAGTACTGGACCGGGTTACGACAATGAGCAGTTCTTC.

There are many counts of this clonotype. The chain links TRBV7-3 to TRBJ2-5; 8 positions agree with TRBD2. Losses at the gene ends were 1 base for V and 5 bases for J; bases not matched to a gene: 12. CDR3 size: 17 residues. CDR1 SGHTA and CDR2 FQGTGA come from the germline V gene. CDR3 in DNA: TGTGCCAGCAGCTTAAGGGGACTAGGAGATAGTCCGGAGACCCAGTACTTC. Encoded protein: CASSLRGLGDSPETQYF.

This clonotype was seen ten or more times. The rearrangement links TRBV18 to TRBJ2-7, with 7 bases fitting TRBD1. Per the germline V gene, CDR1 is KGHSH and CDR2 is LQKENI. CDR3 length: 14 residues. V was pared by 4 bases and J by 5 bases, with 8 bases of the junction left unmatched. Here the CDR3 DNA reads TGTGCCAGCTCACACTCGACAGGGTTCGACGAGCAGTACGTC. Amino acid sequence: CASSHSTGFDEQYV.

This chain connects TRBV20-1 to TRBJ1-1; possible D gene TRBD1, 6 bases. Trimming cost V 5 bases and J 5 bases, with 18 bases left between them. The germline V gene encodes CDR1 DFQATT and CDR2 SNEGSKA (reference sequence). The CDR3 has 14 residues. The CDR3, as DNA: TGCAGTGCTCCTCGGGGGGGCGGATGGACTGAAGCTTTCTTT. Encoded protein: CSAPRGGGWTEAFF.

This clonotype was picked up a small number of times. The V and J genes are TRBV4-1 and TRBJ1-1; D uncertain. This CDR3 comprises 15 residues. Trimming left V 0 bases short and J 1 base short, with 9 bases between. Germline assignment: CDR1 MGHRA and CDR2 YSYEKL. CDR3 protein: CASSQDFFPNTEAFF. CDR3 nucleotide sequence: TGCGCCAGCAGCCAAGATTTCTTTCCGAACACTGAAGCTTTCTTT.

This clonotype was seen a few times. The chain has TRBV11-2 and TRBJ2-3; D remains ambiguous. This CDR3 contains 14 residues. Trimming shortened V by 1 base and J by 6 bases, and 11 bases separated the two germline ends. Germline CDR1 and CDR2: SGHAT and FQNNGV. The CDR3 protein is CASSLGTPRDTQYF. As DNA, the CDR3 is TGTGCCAGCAGCTTAGGCACCCCAAGGGATACGCAGTATTTT.

This clonotype occurred a few times. The chain carries TRBV11-2 and TRBJ1-3; D gene unclear. The germline CDR1 and CDR2 sequences are SGHAT and FQNNGV. V lost 4 bases, J lost 4 bases, and 14 bases lay in between. The CDR3 loop spans 15 amino acids. In DNA form, the CDR3 reads TGTGCCAGCAGCTCCCTCAAGAGGCCCGGAAACACCATATATTTT. This gives the protein CASSSLKRPGNTIYF.

This clonotype showed up just a few times. The chain is built from TRBV20-1 and TRBJ1-2; D is unresolved. The germline gives CDR1 DFQATT, CDR2 SNEGSKA (reference sequence). V lost 2 bases, J lost 0 bases, and 13 bases lay in between. The length of the CDR3 is 15 residues. For the CDR3, the DNA is TGCAGTGCTAGAAAAACGGACGGACCTAACTATGGCTACACCTTC. Its translation: CSARKTDGPNYGYTF.